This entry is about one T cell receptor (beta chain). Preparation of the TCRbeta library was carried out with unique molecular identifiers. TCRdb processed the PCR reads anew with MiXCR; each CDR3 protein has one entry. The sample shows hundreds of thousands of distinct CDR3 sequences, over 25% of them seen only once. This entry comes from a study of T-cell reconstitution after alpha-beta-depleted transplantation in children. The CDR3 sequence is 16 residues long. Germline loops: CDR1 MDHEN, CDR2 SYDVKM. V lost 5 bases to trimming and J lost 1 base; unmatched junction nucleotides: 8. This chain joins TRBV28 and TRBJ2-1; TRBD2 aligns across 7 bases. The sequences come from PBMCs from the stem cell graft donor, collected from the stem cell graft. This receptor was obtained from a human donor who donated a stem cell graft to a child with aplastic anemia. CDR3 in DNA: TGTGCCAGCAGTCAAGGACCCGGGGGGTCCTACAATGAGCAGTTCTTC. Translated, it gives CASSQGPGGSYNEQFF.